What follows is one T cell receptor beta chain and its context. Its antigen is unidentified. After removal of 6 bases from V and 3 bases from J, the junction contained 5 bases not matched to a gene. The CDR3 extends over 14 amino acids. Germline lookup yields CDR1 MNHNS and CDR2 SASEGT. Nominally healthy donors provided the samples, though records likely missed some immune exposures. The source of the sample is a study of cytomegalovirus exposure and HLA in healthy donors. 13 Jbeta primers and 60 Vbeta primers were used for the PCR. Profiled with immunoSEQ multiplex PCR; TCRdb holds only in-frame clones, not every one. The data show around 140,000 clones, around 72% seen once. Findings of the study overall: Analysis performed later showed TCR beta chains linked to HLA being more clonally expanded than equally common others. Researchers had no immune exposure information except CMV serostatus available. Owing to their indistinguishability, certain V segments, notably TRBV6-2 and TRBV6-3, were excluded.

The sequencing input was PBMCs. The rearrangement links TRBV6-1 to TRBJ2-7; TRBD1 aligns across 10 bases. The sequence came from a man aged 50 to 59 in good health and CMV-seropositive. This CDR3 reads CASRPGQGSYEQYF. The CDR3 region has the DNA TGTGCCAGCAGGCCGGGACAGGGGAGCTACGAGCAGTACTTC.